Shown below are 8 T cell receptor beta chains from a single sample sequenced in a study of beta chain features in type 1 diabetes. Study-wide results and limits: Shorter TCRB CDR3s, moderately but significantly so, marked every one of the four CD4+ subsets in Type 1 diabetes patients.

Expressed TCRB transcripts were sequenced after all isolated RNA was converted to cDNA. TCRdb keeps only in-frame clones here, not all; method: immunoSEQ multiplex PCR. The table lists roughly 280,000 clones, 24% of them singletons, with about 0.011% in the top ten. Antigen specificity for these receptors is unknown. The sample consisted of naive CD4+ T cells from blood. These receptors all come from a woman in her twenties or thirties with type 1 diabetes.

The chain links TRBV27 to TRBJ1-1; 10 bases are a match to TRBD1. CDR1 is MNHEY and CDR2 is SMNVEV in the germline V gene (reference sequence). CDR3 length equals 15 residues. Trimming cost V 5 bases and J 2 bases; bases outside gene matches: 5. For the CDR3, the DNA is TGTGCCAGCAGTCCCCGGACAGGGGGAAACACTGAAGCTTTCTTT. It yields the protein CASSPRTGGNTEAFF.

The genes are TRBV18 and TRBJ1-3, with D tentatively TRBD1 (5 bases). The V end was cut by 1 base, the J end by 8 bases, with 9 bases between. CDR1 and CDR2 (germline): KGHSH, LQKENI. This CDR3 is 13 amino acids long. The CDR3 here is CASSPRQGDTIYF. CDR3 nucleotide sequence: TGTGCCAGCTCACCACGGCAGGGCGACACCATATATTTT. The complete variable domain, with remaining parts taken from reference TRBV18 and TRBJ1-3, reads NAGVMQNPRHLVRRRGQEARLRCSPMKGHSHVYWYRQLPEEGLKFMVYLQKENIIDESGMPKERFSAEFPKEGPSILRIQQVVRGDSAAYFCASSPRQGDTIYFGEGSWLTVV.

V is TRBV7-3 and J is TRBJ2-1; the D gene is possibly TRBD1 (6 bases). This CDR3 spans 15 amino acids. The ends were cut back, 5 bases at V and 5 bases at J, with 16 bases in the middle. Germline CDR1 SGHTA, CDR2 FQGTGA. The CDR3 nucleotides read TGTGCCAGCAGCCTACTCAGGGGAGCGAACAATGAGCAGTTCTTC. This encodes CASSLLRGANNEQFF.

The CDR3 DNA is TGTGCCAGTACCCCACAGGGTTCCGATGAGCAGTTCTTC. It is translated as CASTPQGSDEQFF. The chain has TRBV19 and TRBJ2-1, with a possible D match to TRBD1 (6 bases). The CDR3 runs to 13 residues. In germline, CDR1 is LNHDA, CDR2 SQIVND (reference sequence). With 7 bases removed from V and 8 bases from J, the gap between germline ends came to 15 bases. Full variable domain (outside the CDR3, taken from reference TRBV19 and TRBJ2-1): DGGITQSPKYLFRKEGQNVTLSCEQNLNHDAMYWYRQDPGQGLRLIYYSQIVNDFQKGDIAEGYSVSREKKESFPLTVTSAQKNPTAFYLCASTPQGSDEQFFGPGTRLTVL.

The chain couples TRBV5-1 to TRBJ2-3; the match to TRBD2 covers 10 bases. The CDR3 loop spans 14 amino acids. CDR1 is SGHRS, CDR2 YFSETQ, per germline. Trimming took 2 bases from V and 4 from J; bases not matched to a gene: 1. CDR3 DNA sequence: TGCGCCAGCAGCTTAGCGGGAGGGGCAGATACGCAGTATTTT. The encoded protein is CASSLAGGADTQYF.

The sample holds one count of this clone. The V call is TRBV7-9, the J call TRBJ1-4, with 7 bases fitting TRBD1. Germline assignment: CDR1 SEHNR and CDR2 FQNEAQ (reference sequence). The CDR3 is 15 amino acids. The junction had 3 bases not matched to a gene; V was cut back by 5 bases and J by 0 bases. The CDR3 nucleotides read TGTGCCAGCAGCCGCGGGACAGCAACTAATGAAAAACTGTTTTTT. Residues: CASSRGTATNEKLFF.

This chain connects TRBV5-1 to TRBJ2-7; TRBD1 aligns across 8 bases. This CDR3 is 14 amino acids long. In germline, CDR1 is SGHRS, CDR2 YFSETQ. J was trimmed by 2 bases and V by 8 bases; bases with no gene match: 9. CDR3 loop: CARPPGQEPYEQYF. The CDR3, as DNA: TGCGCCAGACCCCCGGGACAGGAACCCTACGAGCAGTACTTC.

The chain combines TRBV7-3 with TRBJ2-3; no clear D gene. The germline V gene encodes CDR1 SGHTA and CDR2 FQGTGA. The V and J ends lost 4 bases and 0 bases respectively, with 11 bases between them. CDR3 size: 15 residues. For the CDR3, the DNA is TGTGCCAGCAGCTATAGCCCTGGTAGCACAGATACGCAGTATTTT. This sequence encodes CASSYSPGSTDTQYF. The full variable domain, its missing parts supplied by reference TRBV7-3 and TRBJ2-3, is GAGVSQTPSNKVTEKGKYVELRCDPISGHTALYWYRQSLGQGPEFLIYFQGTGAADDSGLPNDRFFAVRPEGSVSTLKIQRTERGDSAVYLCASSYSPGSTDTQYFGPGTRLTVL.